What follows are 22 T cell receptor beta chains derived from one specimen sequenced in a study of tissue T cells after allogeneic stem cell transplantation. Using immunoSEQ multiplex PCR, the repertoire was profiled, and TCRdb retains in-frame clones only, with some absent. Of about 6,700 clones in the sample, roughly 79% are singletons; the top ten hold about 14%. The sample was skin, taken at autopsy. The receptors shown here come from an older male patient with steroid-refractory graft-versus-host disease after an allogeneic stem cell transplant. Some T cells here may be from the graft donor.

V and J are TRBV6-5 and TRBJ2-7; TRBD1 aligns across 10 bases. CDR1 and CDR2 (germline): MNHEY, SVGAGI. The length of the CDR3 is 15 residues. J gave up 2 bases and V 7 bases, and 8 bases lay outside the gene matches. CDR3 protein: CASKPRDRGTYEQYF. CDR3 in DNA: TGTGCCAGCAAGCCCCGGGACAGGGGAACCTACGAGCAGTACTTC.

The J gene is TRBJ1-2, the V gene TRBV10-3, with TRBD1 matching 7 bases. V gave up 3 bases and J gave up 14 bases; unmatched junction bases: 9. Germline values: CDR1 ENHRY, CDR2 SYGVKD. CDR3 size: 12 residues. CDR3 sequence (DNA): TGTGCCATCAGTGACGACCCGGGACAGCAGACCTTC. Translated, it gives CAISDDPGQQTF.

The chain carries TRBV7-6 and TRBJ1-4; no clear D. The ends were cut back, 3 bases at V and 3 bases at J, with 11 bases in the middle. From germline, CDR1 is SGHVS and CDR2 FNYEAQ. The CDR3 covers 15 residues. This chain's CDR3 is CASSLEKTANEKLFF. The CDR3 nucleotides are TGTGCCAGCAGCTTGGAGAAAACTGCTAATGAAAAACTGTTTTTT.

This clone was observed a handful of times. V and J are TRBV5-5 and TRBJ2-4; D gene uncertain. CDR1 SGHKS and CDR2 YYEKEE come from the germline V gene (reference sequence). V was shortened by 4 bases and J by 5 bases, with 10 bases between the two germline ends. The CDR3 length is 13 residues. CDR3 coding DNA: TGTGCCAGCAGCCCCTCAGTGGAAAACATTCAGTACTTC. This sequence encodes CASSPSVENIQYF.

This chain uses TRBV15 with TRBJ1-1, with TRBD1 as a possible D gene (6 bases). Trimming left V 5 bases short and J 1 base short, with 14 bases between. This CDR3 spans 15 amino acids. The germline CDR1 and CDR2 sequences are LNHNV and YYDKDF (reference sequence). CDR3: CATSFGRGQNTEAFF. CDR3 nucleotides: TGTGCCACCAGCTTTGGGAGGGGACAGAACACTGAAGCTTTCTTT.

This clone was observed a handful of times. The rearrangement joins TRBV7-9 to TRBJ2-3; D may be TRBD1 or TRBD2 (5 bases each). V shed 6 bases and J shed 4 bases, with 14 bases lying between them. The germline CDR1 and CDR2 sequences are SEHNR and FQNEAQ (reference sequence). The CDR3 consists of 14 residues. CDR3: CASRLDLGPDTQYF. CDR3 coding DNA: TGTGCCAGCAGATTGGACTTGGGGCCAGATACGCAGTATTTT.

This chain joins TRBV30 and TRBJ1-5; TRBD1 is a possible D gene (5 bases). The V end was cut by 0 bases, the J end by 3 bases, with 12 bases between. The CDR3 has 15 residues. CDR1 is GTSNPN and CDR2 is SVGIG in the germline V gene (reference sequence). The CDR3 reads CAWSVRWGDNQPQHF. The CDR3 nucleotides read TGTGCCTGGAGTGTACGCTGGGGGGACAATCAGCCCCAGCATTTT.

The chain uses TRBV2 and TRBJ1-3; D is ambiguous. Looked up from germline, CDR1 is SNHLY and CDR2 is FYNNEI. This CDR3 contains 14 residues. Trimming pared 3 bases from V and 2 bases from J, leaving 8 bases between. CDR3 in DNA: TGTGCCAGCAGTGACGGGGTAGCTGGAAACACCATATATTTT. Protein sequence: CASSDGVAGNTIYF.

The chain combines TRBV7-9 with TRBJ1-1; D is unclear. The CDR3 spans 12 residues. CDR1 is SEHNR, CDR2 FQNEAQ, per germline (reference sequence). V lost 8 bases and J 11 bases, leaving 18 bases between the germline ends. In DNA, the CDR3 is TGTGCCAGCCACCCTGAGTTTCAGTCGGCTTTCTTT. Translated: CASHPEFQSAFF.

The chain couples TRBV28 to TRBJ2-5; 7 bases are shared with TRBD1. Germline V gene data show CDR1 as MDHEN and CDR2 as SYDVKM. V shed 2 bases and J 2 bases; nucleotides not matched to a gene: 8. The CDR3 contains 16 residues. CDR3 in amino acids: CASSLGGTAIQETQYF. CDR3 DNA: TGTGCCAGCAGTTTAGGTGGGACAGCGATTCAAGAGACCCAGTACTTC. The variable domain in full, with the rest retrieved from reference TRBV28 and TRBJ2-5, is DVKVTQSSRYLVKRTGEKVFLECVQDMDHENMFWYRQDPGLGLRLIYFSYDVKMKEKGDIPEGYSVSREKKERFSLILESASTNQTSMYLCASSLGGTAIQETQYFGPGTRLLVL.

The V and J genes are TRBV6-2 or TRBV6-3 and TRBJ1-4; no clear D. V dropped 6 bases and J dropped 0 bases, with 8 bases sitting between them. Germline V gene sequence: CDR1 MNHEY, CDR2 SVGEGT. This CDR3 contains 14 residues. CDR3 nucleotides: TGTGCCAGCAGCGGGGATCCAACTAATGAAAAACTGTTTTTT. Amino acids: CASSGDPTNEKLFF.

This chain links TRBV24-1 with TRBJ2-2, with a possible D match to TRBD1 (5 bases). The germline V gene has CDR1 KGHDR and CDR2 SFDVKD. The CDR3 is 12 residues long. Trimming stripped 4 bases from V and 7 bases from J, with 6 bases between. The CDR3 is CATSDTGGELFF. The DNA for the CDR3 is TGTGCCACCAGTGACACAGGCGGGGAGCTGTTTTTT.

This clone is medium-sized (0.01 to 0.1%) in the sample. The chain links TRBV12-3 or TRBV12-4 to TRBJ1-2; perhaps TRBD1 as D (5 bases). The germline V and J ends were trimmed by 4 bases and 7 bases, with 10 bases remaining between them. CDR3 length: 12 amino acids. CDR3 in amino acids: CASSSQGLGYTF. In DNA form, the CDR3 reads TGTGCCAGCAGTTCTCAGGGTCTTGGCTACACCTTC.

The rearrangement links TRBV5-5 to TRBJ2-1; no clear D gene. Germline-derived CDR1 and CDR2 are SGHKS and YYEKEE (reference sequence). The CDR3 covers 13 residues. The V and J ends lost 0 bases and 8 bases respectively, with 9 bases between them. This CDR3 reads CASSLASTYEQFF. As DNA, the CDR3 is TGTGCCAGCAGCTTGGCCTCAACGTATGAGCAGTTCTTC. The full variable domain, with the rest looked up from reference TRBV5-5 and TRBJ2-1, is DAGVTQSPTHLIKTRGQQVTLRCSPISGHKSVSWYQQVLGQGPQFIFQYYEKEERGRGNFPDRFSARQFPNYSSELNVNALLLGDSALYLCASSLASTYEQFFGPGTRLTVL.

V gene TRBV27 combines with J gene TRBJ1-6; D not certain. Germline V gene sequence: CDR1 MNHEY, CDR2 SMNVEV (reference sequence). V dropped 4 bases and J dropped 13 bases, with 11 bases sitting between them. The CDR3 has 12 amino acids. CDR3 coding DNA: TGTGCCAGCAGTTCTCGACCGGGGCCCCTCCACTTT. Amino acids: CASSSRPGPLHF.

The chain combines TRBV27 with TRBJ2-7; a weak D match, TRBD1 (5 bases). The CDR3 runs 15 residues. Trimming removed 7 bases at V and 3 bases at J, with 19 bases between. Germline loops: CDR1 MNHEY, CDR2 SMNVEV (reference sequence). This CDR3 is CASTLQAGPFYEQYF. CDR3 nucleotides: TGTGCCAGCACCCTTCAGGCAGGGCCGTTCTACGAGCAGTACTTC.

The genes are TRBV30 and TRBJ1-1, with D hard to call. The germline V gene has CDR1 GTSNPN and CDR2 SVGIG (reference sequence). Trimming cost V 5 bases and J 5 bases, with 9 bases left between them. This CDR3 spans 11 amino acids. The CDR3 here is CAWGVRTEAFF. The CDR3 DNA is TGTGCCTGGGGGGTACGGACTGAAGCTTTCTTT.

The V gene is TRBV3-1 (or the pseudogene TRBV3-2), the J gene TRBJ2-6; D not certain. The V gene's germline CDR1 is LGHDT and CDR2 YNNKEL (reference sequence). There are 15 residues in the CDR3. V was pared by 6 bases and J by 4 bases, with 13 bases between. The CDR3 DNA reads as TGTGCCAGCAGTCCAGAGGTTTGGGGGGCCAACGTCCTGACTTTC. Translating it yields CASSPEVWGANVLTF.

This chain connects TRBV7-2 to TRBJ2-7; no definite D call. Germline V gene data show CDR1 as SGHTA and CDR2 as FQGNSA. There are 13 residues in the CDR3. V was cut by 6 bases and J by 2 bases, with 11 bases left in between. For the CDR3, the DNA is TGTGCCAGCAGGTTGACGGGCGCCTACGAGCAGTACTTC. Translating it yields CASRLTGAYEQYF.

This clone was observed a handful of times. The chain is built from TRBV6-5 and TRBJ1-1, with D maybe TRBD1 (5 bases). V gave up 7 bases and J gave up 5 bases, with 14 bases separating them. There are 13 residues in the CDR3. CDR1 is MNHEY, CDR2 SVGAGI, per germline. The CDR3 bases are TGTGCCAGCACATCAGGGCGGGGAACTGAAGCTTTCTTT. This gives the protein CASTSGRGTEAFF.

V gene TRBV7-9 combines with J gene TRBJ2-5; D is perhaps TRBD1 (5 bases). This CDR3 spans 15 amino acids. Germline V gene data show CDR1 as SEHNR and CDR2 as FQNEAQ (reference sequence). Trimming removed 5 bases from V and 3 bases from J, with 16 bases in between. CDR3 sequence reads: CASSVPRGREETQYF. CDR3 DNA sequence: TGTGCCAGCAGCGTCCCGCGAGGCAGGGAAGAGACCCAGTACTTC.

The chain is built from TRBV28 and TRBJ2-6; D ambiguous. The CDR3 is 15 amino acids. Trimming took off 2 bases at V and 3 bases at J, with 8 bases between the two ends. CDR1 is MDHEN, CDR2 SYDVKM, per germline. This CDR3 reads CASSLLGGGANVLTF. Here the CDR3 DNA reads TGTGCCAGCAGTTTACTCGGTGGTGGGGCCAACGTCCTGACTTTC.